The sequence of this TCR beta chain was determined in a study of CD8+CD57+ T cells in acquired aplastic anemia. Study results and caveats: In common between the patients and the controls were twenty-nine CD8+ CDR3 sequences. Patients were compared with controls for CD8+ Simpson's diversity, and no significant difference emerged.

Whoever was chosen for sequencing had shown CD8+CD57+ cell expansion by flow cytometry. This clonotype was seen repeatedly, ten times or more. What it recognizes is unknown. TCR beta VDJ and CDR3 profiling used genomic DNA as template. TCRdb re-derived calls from the reads in MiXCR, one entry per CDR3 protein. The data show 130,000 or so distinct CDR3 sequences, about 60% seen once. The ends lost 5 bases at V and 4 bases at J; junction bases unmatched: 9. This CDR3 contains 15 residues. Germline CDR1 reads SGHDN; CDR2 reads FVKESK. The material sequenced was sorted CD4+, CD8+, or CD8+CD57+ T cells (not recorded which) from PBMCs. The chain combines TRBV14 with TRBJ2-7; 9 positions match TRBD1. The receptor's source is a human donor with aplastic anemia. The CDR3 region is CASSSLRDRAYEQYF. DNA of the CDR3: TGTGCCAGCAGCTCCCTTAGGGACAGGGCATACGAGCAGTACTTC.